The 10 T cell receptor beta chains given below trace back to one sample, sequenced in a study of cytomegalovirus exposure and HLA in healthy donors. The PCR made use of 60 Vbeta and 13 Jbeta primers. Produced via immunoSEQ multiplex PCR; TCRdb's table is partial and in-frame only. The sample lists under 150,000 clones, around 81% seen once, with around 4.2% in the top ten. The material sequenced was PBMCs. The receptors shown here come from a woman in her thirties in good health and CMV-seronegative.

This chain connects TRBV29-1 to TRBJ2-1; D is possibly TRBD2 (6 bases). CDR1 and CDR2 from the germline V gene are SQVTM and ANQGSEA. V lost 3 bases, J lost 4 bases, and 13 bases lay in between. This CDR3 is built from 14 residues. CDR3 loop: CSVDGSGLYNEQFF. CDR3 DNA sequence: TGCAGCGTTGACGGTAGCGGTTTATACAATGAGCAGTTCTTC.

This clone is a singleton in its sample. This chain uses TRBV10-1 with TRBJ1-3; unclear D gene. CDR3 length: 18 amino acids. Germline V gene sequence: CDR1 WNHNN, CDR2 SYGVQD (reference sequence). The germline V and J ends were trimmed by 3 bases and 0 bases, with 18 bases remaining between them. The CDR3 loop reads CASSDPGDPTHSGNTIYF. The CDR3 bases are TGCGCCAGCAGTGATCCGGGTGATCCCACACACTCTGGAAACACCATATATTTT.

This clone was detected a few times. V and J are TRBV18 and TRBJ2-5; D is uncertain. This CDR3 spans 12 amino acids. V was clipped by 2 bases and J by 2 bases, with 3 bases between them. Germline loops: CDR1 KGHSH, CDR2 LQKENI. The CDR3 nucleotides are TGTGCCAGCTCACCAACTCAAGAGACCCAGTACTTC. Translating gives CASSPTQETQYF.

CDR3 in DNA: TGCGCCAGCAGCTTACAGACGTCTAATGAAAAACTGTTTTTT. Translated: CASSLQTSNEKLFF. The J gene is TRBJ1-4, the V gene TRBV5-1; D call uncertain. Germline CDR1 and CDR2: SGHRS and YFSETQ. V lost 2 bases to trimming and J lost 3 bases, with 8 bases between them. The CDR3 is 14 amino acids. The whole variable domain, remainder taken from reference TRBV5-1 and TRBJ1-4, is KAGVTQTPRYLIKTRGQQVTLSCSPISGHRSVSWYQQTPGQGLQFLFEYFSETQRNKGNFPGRFSGRQFSNSRSEMNVSTLELGDSALYLCASSLQTSNEKLFFGSGTQLSVL.

This chain links TRBV7-2 with TRBJ1-2; maybe TRBD1 (6 bases). Between the trimmed V and J ends, which lost 6 bases and 4 bases, there was a span of 15 bases. This CDR3 has 14 residues. Germline CDR1 is SGHTA and CDR2 is FQGNSA. The CDR3 sequence: CASSPTRDTYGYTF. In DNA, the CDR3 is TGTGCCAGCAGTCCGACCCGGGACACCTATGGCTACACCTTC.

This clone was seen more than once but under ten times. The chain combines TRBV28 with TRBJ2-5; D gene uncertain. The J call may be wrong; the DNA end is better matched by TRBJ2-7. CDR1 and CDR2 (germline): MDHEN, SYDVKM. The CDR3 is 13 amino acids. CDR3 amino acids: CASTIPSSYEQYF. In DNA form, the CDR3 reads TGTGCCAGCACCATACCGAGCTCCTACGAGCAGTACTTC.

This rearrangement joins TRBV28 to TRBJ2-7, with D perhaps matching TRBD1 (6 bases). CDR3 length equals 14 residues. Trimming removed 6 bases at V and 5 bases at J, with 17 bases between. Germline loops: CDR1 MDHEN, CDR2 SYDVKM. The chain's CDR3 is CASRHDAGVDEQYF. The CDR3 DNA is TGTGCCAGCAGGCACGACGCAGGGGTCGACGAGCAGTACTTC.

The rearrangement joins TRBV10-2 to TRBJ2-7; 11 bases are a match to TRBD2. CDR1 and CDR2 (germline): WSHSY, SAAADI. With V trimmed by 5 bases and J by 2 bases, 5 bases remained unmatched. This CDR3 contains 15 residues. In nucleotides, the CDR3 is TGCGCCAGCAGTATGGGACTAGCGGATCCCTACGAGCAGTACTTC. Protein product: CASSMGLADPYEQYF.

This chain connects TRBV7-9 to TRBJ2-3; 12 nucleotides line up with TRBD2. Trimming took 6 bases from V and 0 from J; bases not matched to a gene: 10. Per the germline V gene, CDR1 is SEHNR and CDR2 is FQNEAQ (reference sequence). The CDR3 is 18 amino acids. Here the CDR3 DNA reads TGTGCCAGCAGATCTAGCGGGAGGGCGCGTTCTAGCACAGATACGCAGTATTTT. It is translated as CASRSSGRARSSTDTQYF.

The chain employs TRBV28 and TRBJ2-3, with 8 bases matching TRBD2. With 6 bases clipped from V and 4 bases from J, the junction kept 6 bases outside the gene matches. The CDR3 is 14 amino acids. CDR1 MDHEN and CDR2 SYDVKM come from the germline V gene. The CDR3 region is CASRSGSVADTQYF. CDR3 nucleotides: TGTGCCAGCAGAAGCGGGAGTGTTGCAGATACGCAGTATTTT.